This TCR beta chain is from a study of cytomegalovirus exposure and HLA in healthy donors. Turning to the study itself: Samples from HLA-typed donors yielded 65 million to 90 million unique TCRs in an early data release. Notes on the study in general: The study flagged about 150 TCR beta chains as cytomegalovirus-associated. Later analysis demonstrated an association between a missense DCLRE1C variant and TCR beta V- and J-gene trimming.

This clone has only a few counts. Its target is unknown. Primers included in the PCR were 60 Vbeta and 13 Jbeta primers. Using immunoSEQ multiplex PCR, the repertoire was profiled, and TCRdb retains in-frame clones only, with some absent. The data contain some 170,000 clones, about 71% of them singletons. The V end was cut by 5 bases, the J end by 6 bases, with 19 bases between. The CDR3 consists of 15 residues. Germline loops: CDR1 SGHTA, CDR2 FQGNSA. The donors comprised healthy bone marrow donors. Specimen: PBMCs. The chain is built from TRBV7-2 and TRBJ2-5; possibly TRBD1 for D (6 bases). The receptor comes from a woman in her twenties or thirties in good health and CMV-seronegative. The CDR3 region is CASSQDSLLVKTQYF. CDR3 DNA: TGTGCCAGCAGCCAGGACAGTCTTTTAGTCAAGACCCAGTACTTC.